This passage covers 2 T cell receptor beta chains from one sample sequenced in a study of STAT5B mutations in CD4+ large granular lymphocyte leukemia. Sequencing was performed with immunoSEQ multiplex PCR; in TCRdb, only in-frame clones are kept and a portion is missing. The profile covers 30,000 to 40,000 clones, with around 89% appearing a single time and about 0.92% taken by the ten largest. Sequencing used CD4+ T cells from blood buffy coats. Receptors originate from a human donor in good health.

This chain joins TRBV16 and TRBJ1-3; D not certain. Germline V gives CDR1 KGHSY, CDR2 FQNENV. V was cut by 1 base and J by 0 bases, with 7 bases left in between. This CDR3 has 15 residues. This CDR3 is CASSQWAGSGNTIYF. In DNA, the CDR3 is TGTGCCAGCAGCCAATGGGCAGGCTCTGGAAACACCATATATTTT.

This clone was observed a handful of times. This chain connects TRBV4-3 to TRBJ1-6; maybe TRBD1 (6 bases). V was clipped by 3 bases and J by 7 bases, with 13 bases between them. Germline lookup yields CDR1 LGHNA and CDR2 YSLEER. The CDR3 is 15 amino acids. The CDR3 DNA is TGCGCCAGCAGCCAGATGGACAGCATAAATTCACCCCTCCACTTT. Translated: CASSQMDSINSPLHF.